Listed here are 18 T cell receptor beta chains from one sample, sequenced in a study of blood T cell repertoires in COVID-19. Produced via immunoSEQ multiplex PCR; TCRdb's table is partial and in-frame only. The sample has about 52,000 clones; 80% to 90% are singletons. Sequenced input: peripheral blood. The source is a man between 65 and 85 years old with acute or convalescent COVID-19.

The sample holds one count of this clone. The V gene is TRBV28, the J gene TRBJ2-6; TRBD1 might be the D (6 bases). Trimming stripped 7 bases from V and 2 bases from J, with 12 bases between. CDR1 and CDR2 (germline): MDHEN, SYDVKM. This CDR3 spans 15 amino acids. CDR3 nucleotide sequence: TGTGCCAGCACTTCAGGGGTGGCTGGGGCCAACGTCCTGACTTTC. It translates to CASTSGVAGANVLTF. Filled out from reference TRBV28 and TRBJ2-6, the complete variable domain reads DVKVTQSSRYLVKRTGEKVFLECVQDMDHENMFWYRQDPGLGLRLIYFSYDVKMKEKGDIPEGYSVSREKKERFSLILESASTNQTSMYLCASTSGVAGANVLTFGAGSRLTVL.

The chain uses TRBV4-3 and TRBJ2-1; maybe TRBD2 (7 bases). The CDR3 covers 21 residues. Germline-derived CDR1 and CDR2 are LGHNA and YSLEER. The V and J ends lost 4 bases and 3 bases respectively, with 31 bases between them. The CDR3 spells CASSRLSGQGISGGVYNEQFF. In DNA, the CDR3 is TGCGCCAGCAGCCGACTGAGCGGGCAGGGGATATCGGGAGGAGTCTACAATGAGCAGTTCTTC.

This clone was picked up one time. The CDR3 here is CASSIARQTGQFF. As DNA, the CDR3 is TGTGCCAGTAGTATAGCCCGGCAGACTGGGCAGTTCTTC. This sequence joins TRBV19 and TRBJ2-1; no definite D call. This CDR3 has 13 amino acids. Germline V gene data show CDR1 as LNHDA and CDR2 as SQIVND (reference sequence). V dropped 1 base and J dropped 12 bases, with 13 bases sitting between them.

The chain combines TRBV9 with TRBJ1-1, with D perhaps TRBD1 (5 bases). The V end was cut by 0 bases, the J end by 3 bases, with 9 bases between. The germline gives CDR1 SGDLS, CDR2 YYNGEE. The CDR3 spans 14 residues. The CDR3 coding sequence is TGTGCCAGCAGCGTAGTTCGGGGGTACACTGAAGCTTTCTTT. This gives the protein CASSVVRGYTEAFF.

This sequence joins TRBV6-5 and TRBJ1-2; tentative D call: TRBD1 (6 bases). Germline lookup yields CDR1 MNHEY and CDR2 SVGAGI. V dropped 2 bases and J dropped 8 bases, with 15 bases sitting between them. CDR3 length: 14 amino acids. The CDR3 DNA reads TGTGCCAGCAGTTACGGCGGGGGCGCGGGCGGCTACACCTTC. It encodes CASSYGGGAGGYTF.

The rearrangement joins TRBV29-1 to TRBJ1-2; no definite D call. The CDR3 length is 12 residues. Trimming shortened V by 5 bases and J by 2 bases, and 9 bases separated the two germline ends. Germline values: CDR1 SQVTM, CDR2 ANQGSEA. This chain's CDR3 is CSVRERNYGYTF. The CDR3 nucleotides read TGCAGCGTTAGGGAGAGAAACTATGGCTACACCTTC.

This clone was detected only once. V gene TRBV21-1 combines with J gene TRBJ2-7; the table's D call, TRBD2, has no DNA check behind it. TRBV21-1 is tagged as a pseudogene. The CDR3 is made up of 18 amino acids. CDR3 amino acids: CASSKAGQGDAGGYEQYV. The CDR3 nucleotides are TGTGCCAGCAGCAAAGCTGGCCAGGGCGACGCGGGGGGCTACGAGCAGTACGTC.

The gene calls are TRBV7-2 and TRBJ2-1; 12 nucleotides agree with TRBD2. Germline-derived CDR1 and CDR2 are SGHTA and FQGNSA. Trimming cost V 10 bases and J 5 bases; bases outside gene matches: 6. The CDR3 runs to 14 residues. In nucleotides, the CDR3 is TGTGCCACCAAGACTAGCGGGAGTCACAATGAGCAGTTCTTC. This sequence encodes CATKTSGSHNEQFF.

The chain is built from TRBV19 and TRBJ2-3; D perhaps matches TRBD1 (5 bases). With 7 bases removed from V and 2 bases from J, the gap between germline ends came to 13 bases. Germline CDR1 LNHDA, CDR2 SQIVND (reference sequence). This CDR3 is 14 amino acids long. CDR3 bases: TGTGCCAGTACCCCAGGGTATCTCACAGATACGCAGTATTTT. Residues: CASTPGYLTDTQYF. The full variable domain, in which reference TRBV19 and TRBJ2-3 provide the parts outside the CDR3, is DGGITQSPKYLFRKEGQNVTLSCEQNLNHDAMYWYRQDPGQGLRLIYYSQIVNDFQKGDIAEGYSVSREKKESFPLTVTSAQKNPTAFYLCASTPGYLTDTQYFGPGTRLTVL.

V and J are TRBV28 and TRBJ1-2, with D perhaps matching TRBD1 (5 bases). CDR3 length equals 14 residues. Germline CDR1 MDHEN, CDR2 SYDVKM. V was pared by 2 bases and J by 6 bases, with 13 bases between. The CDR3 region is CASSLGGTPDGYTF. CDR3 sequence (DNA): TGTGCCAGCAGTTTAGGCGGGACTCCGGATGGCTACACCTTC.

The chain combines TRBV7-9 with TRBJ2-1; 8 nucleotides match TRBD2. With V trimmed by 7 bases and J by 0 bases, 5 bases remained unmatched. This CDR3 has 15 residues. The germline V gene encodes CDR1 SEHNR and CDR2 FQNEAQ (reference sequence). Here the CDR3 DNA reads TGTGCCAGCATTAAAAGCGGGAGCTCCTACAATGAGCAGTTCTTC. Translation: CASIKSGSSYNEQFF.

There are a few counts of this clone. V gene TRBV4-2 combines with J gene TRBJ2-2, with 11 nucleotides matching TRBD1. Germline lookup yields CDR1 LGHNA and CDR2 YNFKEQ. V dropped 5 bases and J dropped 7; count of bases not matched to a gene: 6. CDR3 length: 15 amino acids. The CDR3 region has the DNA TGTGCCAGCAGCTCCGGACAGGGGGCGGGCGGGGAGCTGTTTTTT. Translated: CASSSGQGAGGELFF.

V gene TRBV5-1 combines with J gene TRBJ1-2; 8 positions agree with TRBD1. This CDR3 is 13 amino acids long. Looked up from germline, CDR1 is SGHRS and CDR2 is YFSETQ. J was trimmed by 8 bases and V by 4 bases; bases with no gene match: 7. As DNA, the CDR3 is TGCGCCAGCAGCGTGACAGGGGAAAGGGGCTACACCTTC. Its protein is CASSVTGERGYTF. The variable domain in full, with the rest retrieved from reference TRBV5-1 and TRBJ1-2, is KAGVTQTPRYLIKTRGQQVTLSCSPISGHRSVSWYQQTPGQGLQFLFEYFSETQRNKGNFPGRFSGRQFSNSRSEMNVSTLELGDSALYLCASSVTGERGYTFGSGTRLTVV.

The rearrangement links TRBV5-6 to TRBJ1-2; a possible D gene is TRBD1 (5 bases). V was clipped by 0 bases and J by 4 bases, with 10 bases between them. Germline values: CDR1 SGHDT, CDR2 YYEEEE. The CDR3 contains 14 residues. As DNA, the CDR3 is TGTGCCAGCAGCTTGGAAGGGGCCGCCTATGGCTACACCTTC. Its protein is CASSLEGAAYGYTF.

This chain links TRBV25-1 with TRBJ2-2; D is uncertain. The CDR3 is 15 residues long. Germline V gives CDR1 MGHDK, CDR2 SYGVNS. V lost 3 bases, J lost 4 bases, and 12 bases lay in between. The CDR3 is CASSDPGYSTGELFF. The CDR3, as DNA: TGTGCCAGCAGTGACCCAGGATATTCCACCGGGGAGCTGTTTTTT.

The gene calls are TRBV6-5 and TRBJ2-3, with D possibly TRBD1 on 6 matching bases. Germline V CDR1 and CDR2: MNHEY, SVGAGI. This CDR3 contains 15 residues. V was cut by 2 bases and J by 3 bases, with 12 bases left in between. CDR3 nucleotides: TGTGCCAGCAGTTACGGGACAAGTAGGACAGATACGCAGTATTTT. Protein sequence: CASSYGTSRTDTQYF.

This clone was seen only once. The chain combines TRBV11-1 with TRBJ1-3, with D perhaps matching TRBD1 (5 bases). The CDR3 has 16 amino acids. Germline V lookup: CDR1 SGHAT, CDR2 FQDESV (reference sequence). The V end was cut by 3 bases, the J end by 0 bases, with 12 bases between. The CDR3 protein is CASSLDQGASGNTIYF. CDR3 nucleotide sequence: TGTGCCAGCAGCTTGGACCAAGGGGCCTCTGGAAACACCATATATTTT.

This clone has a handful of counts. This chain links TRBV9 with TRBJ2-3; 7 positions match TRBD1. CDR1 is SGDLS and CDR2 is YYNGEE in the germline V gene. This CDR3 comprises 13 residues. The V and J ends lost 8 bases and 6 bases, in that order; junction bases with no gene match: 9. The CDR3 is CASCVEGADTQYF. CDR3 DNA: TGTGCCAGTTGTGTCGAGGGGGCTGATACGCAGTATTTT.